These T cell receptor beta chains were read from a single sample in a study of OX40 agonist ivuxolimab in advanced cancers. TCRdb's copy holds only in-frame clones and misses some; the assay was immunoSEQ multiplex PCR. The sample includes under 60,000 clones, 70% to 90% of them seen just once. The sample in question was CD4+ or CD8+ T cells sorted from blood, obtained in a trial of the OX40 agonist ivuxolimab. The receptors derive from an adult with an advanced solid tumor such as melanoma, head and neck, liver or kidney cancer. The CDR3 runs from the conserved cysteine through the conserved F or W. Fields, in order: V gene, CDR3 length, clone size, D gene, J gene, CDR3 protein, CDR3 DNA. The D gene is left open where the match is weak. Size values are once, few and many counts, or a class for expanded clones, and some rows have none.

TRBV5-1	16	few	TRBD1	TRBJ2-2	CASSFPTGSNTGELFF	TGCGCCAGCAGCTTCCCGACAGGGTCGAACACCGGGGAGCTGTTTTTT
TRBV6-6	16	NA	TRBD2	TRBJ2-5	CASSYFAGGGKETQYF	TGTGCCAGCAGTTACTTCGCCGGGGGGGGGAAAGAGACCCAGTACTTC
TRBV7-3	14	NA	TRBD1	TRBJ2-2	CASSATGNTGELFF	TGTGCCAGCAGTGCGACAGGGAATACCGGGGAGCTGTTTTTT
TRBV6-5	16	NA	NA	TRBJ2-6	CASSYRRPPGANVLTF	TGTGCCAGCAGTTACCGCCGGCCCCCTGGGGCCAACGTCCTGACTTTC
TRBV7-2	15	NA	NA	TRBJ2-1	CASSLDRVTVNEQFF	TGTGCCAGCAGCTTAGACAGGGTGACGGTCAATGAGCAGTTCTTC
TRBV18	13	NA	TRBD2	TRBJ2-7	CASSIAGGYEQYF	TGTGCCAGCTCAATAGCGGGGGGTTACGAGCAGTACTTC
TRBV14	11	NA	NA	TRBJ2-3	CASSQAAAQYF	TGTGCCAGCAGTCAGGCCGCGGCGCAGTATTTT
TRBV5-1	13	NA	TRBD1	TRBJ2-5	CASTEGGRETQYF	TGCGCCAGCACCGAAGGGGGCCGGGAGACCCAGTACTTC
TRBV5-1	13	NA	NA	TRBJ1-1	CASSLEGNTEAFF	TGCGCCAGCAGCTTGGAGGGGAACACTGAAGCTTTCTTT
TRBV28	14	NA	NA	TRBJ2-5	CASSPQRNQETQYF	TGTGCCAGCAGTCCCCAGCGGAACCAAGAGACCCAGTACTTC
TRBV30	19	NA	NA	TRBJ2-2	CAWSVRNMGSGPNTGELFF	TGTGCCTGGAGTGTAAGGAATATGGGCAGCGGGCCGAACACCGGGGAGCTGTTTTTT
TRBV4-3	17	once	TRBD1	TRBJ1-3	CASSHRTGGQAGNTIYF	TGCGCCAGCAGCCATCGGACAGGGGGCCAGGCTGGAAACACCATATATTTT
TRBV5-1	15	NA	NA	TRBJ1-6	CASSSSGGQGSPLHF	TGCGCCAGCAGCTCGAGCGGGGGGCAGGGTTCACCCCTCCACTTT
TRBV2	14	NA	TRBD1	TRBJ1-4	CASSRQGANEKLFF	TGTGCCAGCAGCCGACAGGGAGCTAATGAAAAACTGTTTTTT
TRBV14	14	NA	TRBD1	TRBJ2-2	CASSVRGSTGELFF	TGTGCCAGCAGCGTCAGGGGGAGCACCGGGGAGCTGTTTTTT
TRBV5-1	14	NA	NA	TRBJ2-6	CASSLSAGANVLTF	TGCGCCAGCAGCTTGTCAGCTGGGGCCAACGTCCTGACTTTC
TRBV7-9	13	NA	TRBD2	TRBJ2-3	CASSWAGADTQYF	TGTGCCAGCAGCTGGGCGGGAGCAGATACGCAGTATTTT
TRBV7-3	14	NA	NA	TRBJ2-2	CASSLKGDSGELFF	TGTGCCAGCAGCTTAAAAGGGGATTCCGGGGAGCTGTTTTTT
TRBV6-1	16	NA	TRBD1	TRBJ1-5	CASSERVDRGHQPQHF	TGTGCCAGCAGTGAAAGGGTTGACAGGGGTCATCAGCCCCAGCATTTT
TRBV5-1	14	NA	TRBD2	TRBJ2-1	CASSYSGSYNEQFF	TGCGCCAGCAGCTATAGCGGGAGCTACAATGAGCAGTTCTTC
TRBV6-1	12	NA	NA	TRBJ1-6	CASSERNSPLHF	TGTGCCAGCAGTGAACGTAATTCACCCCTCCACTTT
TRBV10-3	15	NA	NA	TRBJ2-2	CAISELGGDTGELFF	TGTGCCATCAGTGAGTTAGGAGGAGACACCGGGGAGCTGTTTTTT
TRBV11-3	14	NA	TRBD1	TRBJ1-1	CASSLGQGAAEAFF	TGTGCCAGCAGCTTAGGACAGGGGGCGGCTGAAGCTTTCTTT
TRBV27	17	NA	NA	TRBJ2-7	CASSLLNKGLGAGEQYF	TGTGCCAGCAGTCTCTTAAACAAAGGGTTGGGTGCGGGCGAGCAGTACTTC
TRBV7-3	16	few	NA	TRBJ2-5	CASIKLKGSLMETQYF	TGTGCCAGCATCAAGCTTAAGGGTAGTCTCATGGAGACCCAGTACTTC
TRBV6-5	14	NA	NA	TRBJ2-1	CASSYSVPFNEQFF	TGTGCCAGCAGTTACTCAGTCCCCTTCAATGAGCAGTTCTTC
TRBV4-2	13	NA	NA	TRBJ2-7	CASSQEPSYEQYF	TGTGCCAGCAGCCAAGAACCCTCATACGAGCAGTACTTC
TRBV5-6	13	few	NA	TRBJ1-2	CASSLLSEYGYTF	TGTGCCAGCAGCTTGTTATCCGAATATGGCTACACCTTC
TRBV6-5	15	NA	TRBD1	TRBJ1-4	CASSYQGQGGEKLFF	TGTGCCAGCAGTTACCAAGGACAGGGGGGTGAAAAACTGTTTTTT
TRBV6-5	13	NA	NA	TRBJ2-7	CASSTYLSYEQYF	TGTGCCAGCAGTACCTACCTTTCCTACGAGCAGTACTTC
TRBV9	16	NA	NA	TRBJ2-1	CASSAGSGSSYNEQFF	TGTGCCAGCAGCGCCGGTAGTGGAAGCTCCTACAATGAGCAGTTCTTC
TRBV6-5	14	NA	NA	TRBJ2-7	CANFRRGHSYEQYF	TGTGCCAACTTCAGAAGGGGCCACTCCTACGAGCAGTACTTC
TRBV29-1	14	NA	NA	TRBJ2-5	CSVEGGTRIRAQYF	TGCAGCGTTGAAGGTGGGACGAGAATCCGGGCCCAGTACTTC
TRBV28	13	NA	NA	TRBJ1-1	CASSFPGYQEAFF	TGTGCCAGCAGTTTTCCGGGGTACCAAGAAGCTTTCTTT
TRBV6-5	15	few	NA	TRBJ2-7	CASSYSMSGPYEQYF	TGTGCCAGCAGTTACTCGATGTCGGGGCCCTACGAGCAGTACTTC
TRBV6-5	15	NA	TRBD1	TRBJ1-2	CASRGGQVNNYGYTF	TGTGCCAGCAGGGGGGGACAGGTGAACAACTATGGCTACACCTTC
TRBV5-1	14	NA	TRBD1	TRBJ2-1	CASSPGTGGNEQFF	TGCGCCAGCAGCCCCGGGACAGGGGGCAATGAGCAGTTCTTC
TRBV19	14	NA	TRBD2	TRBJ2-1	CAARGGGRYNEQFF	TGTGCCGCCCGGGGGGGAGGCCGGTACAATGAGCAGTTCTTC